What follows is one T cell receptor beta chain and its context. Its specificity is unknown. Here immunoSEQ multiplex PCR was the method, and the copy in TCRdb shows in-frame clones only, minus some. The sample shows a few thousand clones, 25% to 30% of them seen only once. These data are taken from a study of T cells in localized non-small cell lung cancer. Study-level findings and limits: The tumor had only one region sequenced, so heterogeneity remains possible. A median of about 58 of the top 100 tumor clones appeared in adjacent lung, which was paired and uninvolved. Increased T cell density in blood showed an association with longer overall survival. Peak T cell clonality was found in uninvolved adjacent lung, exceeding tumor.

The CDR3 has 12 amino acids. CDR1 WSHSY and CDR2 SAAADI come from the germline V gene. The V end was cut by 1 base, the J end by 8 bases, with 8 bases between. This sample comprised lung tumor tissue, obtained before any cancer treatment. This clonotype originated in a female donor older than 55 with stage I lung adenocarcinoma. This chain joins TRBV10-2 and TRBJ1-1, with unresolved D. The chain's CDR3 is CASSEFNQEAFF. The CDR3 bases are TGCGCCAGCAGTGAGTTTAACCAAGAAGCTTTCTTT.